The next 4 T cell receptor beta chains were all read from a single sample in a study of blood T cells in healthy people across ages. For the second PCR, which ran for 7 to 11 cycles, a sample-barcoded 5' primer and a J-beta primer mix were used. TCRdb called the 5' RACE reads again in MiXCR, with one record for every CDR3 protein. The profile shows around 1,700,000 distinct CDR3 sequences, 28% of them singletons. Sequencing was performed on blood. The receptors shown here come from a woman aged 25 to 45 in good health.

This clonotype was picked up many times. The chain employs TRBV20-1 and TRBJ2-7, with D possibly called TRBD1 or TRBD2 (5 bases each). The CDR3 runs 14 residues. CDR1 DFQATT and CDR2 SNEGSKA come from the germline V gene (reference sequence). The ends were cut back, 5 bases at V and 0 bases at J, with 14 bases in the middle. CDR3 nucleotide sequence: TGCAGTGCTCGGGGCACTCTGAGCTCCTACGAGCAGTACTTC. This encodes CSARGTLSSYEQYF.

The chain combines TRBV3-1 with TRBJ2-1, with D possibly matching TRBD1 (6 bases). The length of the CDR3 is 16 residues. V lost 1 base to trimming and J lost 4 bases, with 14 bases between them. Germline CDR1 and CDR2: LGHDT and YNNKEL (reference sequence). The CDR3 DNA is TGTGCCAGCAGCCAAGCGTCAGGGGCGCAGTACAATGAGCAGTTCTTC. The encoded protein is CASSQASGAQYNEQFF.

In its sample, this clonotype was seen a few times. J is TRBJ1-5 and V is TRBV29-1, with D hard to call. Germline-derived CDR1 and CDR2 are SQVTM and ANQGSEA. The CDR3 spans 16 residues. V was shortened by 3 bases and J by 1 base, with 16 bases between the two germline ends. CDR3 nucleotide sequence: TGCAGCGTTGACGCCTCCGGGGTAGGGAGCAATCAGCCCCAGCATTTT. Its translation is CSVDASGVGSNQPQHF.

The chain links TRBV12-3 or TRBV12-4 to TRBJ1-4; TRBD1 might be the D (5 bases). This CDR3 region has 17 residues. Trimming pared 5 bases from V and 12 bases from J, leaving 28 bases between. The DNA of the CDR3 is TGTGCCAGCAGTAAGCCACCATTCCGGGATGGGGCTTTAGAACTGTTTTTT. Amino acids: CASSKPPFRDGALELFF.